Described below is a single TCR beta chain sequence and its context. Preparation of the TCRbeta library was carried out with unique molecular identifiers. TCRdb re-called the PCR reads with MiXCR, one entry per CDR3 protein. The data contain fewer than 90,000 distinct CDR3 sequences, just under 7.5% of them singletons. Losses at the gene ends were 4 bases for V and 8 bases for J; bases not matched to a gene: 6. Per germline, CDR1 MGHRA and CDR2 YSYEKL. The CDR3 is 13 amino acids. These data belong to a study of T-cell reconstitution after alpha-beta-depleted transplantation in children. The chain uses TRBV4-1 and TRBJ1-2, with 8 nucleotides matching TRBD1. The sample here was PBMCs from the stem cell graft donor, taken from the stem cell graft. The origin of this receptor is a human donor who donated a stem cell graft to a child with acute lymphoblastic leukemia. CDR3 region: CASSLRQGLGYTF. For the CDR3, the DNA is TGCGCCAGCAGCCTCCGACAGGGGCTAGGCTACACCTTC.